These 3 T cell receptor beta chains came from one sample sequenced in a study of identical twins. TCRdb processed the 5' RACE reads anew with MiXCR; each CDR3 protein has one entry. The sample has some 300,000 distinct CDR3 sequences; over 9% are singletons. The data also belong to a second study, concerning yellow fever vaccine responses in identical twins.

Sample: CD8+ T cells sorted from blood. The receptors come from a woman under 30 in good health.

This clonotype has just a few counts. The rearrangement links TRBV28 to TRBJ2-5, with 9 bases identical to TRBD2. There are 14 residues in the CDR3. V trimming: 6 bases; J trimming: 4 bases; junction bases outside the gene matches: 6. Germline V gene sequence: CDR1 MDHEN, CDR2 SYDVKM. CDR3: CASSVFSGRETQYF. CDR3 DNA sequence: TGTGCCAGCAGCGTATTTAGCGGGAGAGAGACCCAGTACTTC.

The table lists this clonotype with a few counts. The chain links TRBV2 to TRBJ2-1; 7 positions agree with TRBD2. The V segment lost 8 bases and the J segment 5 bases; nucleotides outside the gene matches: 3. Per germline, CDR1 SNHLY and CDR2 FYNNEI. CDR3 length: 12 residues. The CDR3 sequence is CASEAGNNEQFF. The CDR3 DNA reads TGTGCCAGCGAAGCGGGGAACAATGAGCAGTTCTTC.

The V gene is TRBV12-3 or TRBV12-4, the J gene TRBJ2-7, with unresolved D. The CDR3 has 12 residues. With 4 bases removed from V and 5 bases from J, the gap between germline ends came to 9 bases. For the CDR3, the DNA is TGTGCCAGCAGTTCCGGGTCCCACGAGCAGTACGTC. This encodes CASSSGSHEQYV.